This T cell receptor (beta chain) was captured by sequencing in a study of blood T cell repertoires in COVID-19. For the study at large: The origin of the acute and convalescent COVID-19 samples was the United States, Italy and Spain. T cells, B-cell-depleted T cells, or PBMCs provided the cDNA or gDNA that served as material.

Authors' data handling: Scientists estimated how many nucleated cells there were by amplifying reference gene primers. Sequencing used immunoSEQ multiplex PCR; TCRdb keeps in-frame clones, though not all of them. D and trimming were read from the DNA, whereas the V and J calls and clone size are those reported in that table. This table has some 70,000 clones, over 75% appearing once. Germline lookup yields CDR1 SGHAT and CDR2 FQNNGV. The CDR3 length is 15 residues. Deletions cut 6 bases from V and 5 bases from J, with 17 bases between. Sequenced sample: peripheral blood. The sequence came from a man aged 50 to 59 with active COVID-19. V usage is TRBV11-2 and J usage is TRBJ1-3; D is unclear. CDR3 amino acids: CASRRVGESRNTIYF. The CDR3 region has the DNA TGTGCCAGCAGGCGCGTTGGAGAATCTAGAAACACCATATATTTT.